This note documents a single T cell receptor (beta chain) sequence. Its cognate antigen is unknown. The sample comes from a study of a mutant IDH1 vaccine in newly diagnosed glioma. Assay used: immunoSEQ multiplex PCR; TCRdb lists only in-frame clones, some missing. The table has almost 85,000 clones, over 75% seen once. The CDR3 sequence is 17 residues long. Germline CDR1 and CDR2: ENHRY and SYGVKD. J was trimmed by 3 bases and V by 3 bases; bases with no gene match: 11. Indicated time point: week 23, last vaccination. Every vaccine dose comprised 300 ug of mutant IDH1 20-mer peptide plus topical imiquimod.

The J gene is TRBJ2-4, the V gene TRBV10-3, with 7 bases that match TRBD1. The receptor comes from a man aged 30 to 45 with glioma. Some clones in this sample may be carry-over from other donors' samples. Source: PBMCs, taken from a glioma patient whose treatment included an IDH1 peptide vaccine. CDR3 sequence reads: CAISDANRGWGKNIQYF. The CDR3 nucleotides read TGTGCCATCAGTGACGCGAACAGGGGTTGGGGCAAAAACATTCAGTACTTC.